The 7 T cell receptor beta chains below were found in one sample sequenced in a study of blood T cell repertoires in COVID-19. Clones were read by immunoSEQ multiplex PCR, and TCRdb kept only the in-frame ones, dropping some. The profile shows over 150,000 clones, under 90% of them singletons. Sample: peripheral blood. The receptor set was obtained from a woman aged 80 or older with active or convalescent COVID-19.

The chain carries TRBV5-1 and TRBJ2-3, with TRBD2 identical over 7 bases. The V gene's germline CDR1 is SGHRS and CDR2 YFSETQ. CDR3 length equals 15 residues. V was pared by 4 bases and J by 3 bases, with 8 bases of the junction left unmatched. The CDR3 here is CASSLAWTRTDTQYF. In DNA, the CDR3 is TGCGCCAGCAGCCTGGCCTGGACTAGAACAGATACGCAGTATTTT. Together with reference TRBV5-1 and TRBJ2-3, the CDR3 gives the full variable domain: KAGVTQTPRYLIKTRGQQVTLSCSPISGHRSVSWYQQTPGQGLQFLFEYFSETQRNKGNFPGRFSGRQFSNSRSEMNVSTLELGDSALYLCASSLAWTRTDTQYFGPGTRLTVL.

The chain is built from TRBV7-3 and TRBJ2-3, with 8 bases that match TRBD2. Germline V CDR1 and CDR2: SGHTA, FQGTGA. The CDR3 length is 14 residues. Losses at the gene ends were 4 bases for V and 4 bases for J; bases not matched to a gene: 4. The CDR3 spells CASSSGLVADTQYF. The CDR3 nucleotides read TGTGCCAGCAGCTCGGGACTAGTAGCAGATACGCAGTATTTT.

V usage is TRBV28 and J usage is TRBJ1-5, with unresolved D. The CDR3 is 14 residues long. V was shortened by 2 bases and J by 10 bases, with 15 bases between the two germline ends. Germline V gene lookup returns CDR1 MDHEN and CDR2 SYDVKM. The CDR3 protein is CASSLGDGYGPQHF. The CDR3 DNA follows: TGTGCCAGCAGTTTAGGAGACGGTTACGGCCCCCAGCATTTT. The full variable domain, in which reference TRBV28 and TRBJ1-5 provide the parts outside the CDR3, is DVKVTQSSRYLVKRTGEKVFLECVQDMDHENMFWYRQDPGLGLRLIYFSYDVKMKEKGDIPEGYSVSREKKERFSLILESASTNQTSMYLCASSLGDGYGPQHFGDGTRLSIL.

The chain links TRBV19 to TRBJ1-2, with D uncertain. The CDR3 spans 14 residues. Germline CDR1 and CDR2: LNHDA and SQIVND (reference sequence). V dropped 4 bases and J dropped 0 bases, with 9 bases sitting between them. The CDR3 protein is CASSRRDTNYGYTF. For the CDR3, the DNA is TGTGCCAGTAGTAGGAGGGATACTAACTATGGCTACACCTTC.

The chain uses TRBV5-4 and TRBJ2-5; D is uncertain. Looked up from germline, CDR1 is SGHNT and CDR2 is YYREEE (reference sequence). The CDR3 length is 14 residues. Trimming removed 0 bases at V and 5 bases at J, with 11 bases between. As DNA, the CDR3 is TGTGCCAGCAGCTTGGGACTGTCGACGGAGACCCAGTACTTC. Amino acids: CASSLGLSTETQYF.

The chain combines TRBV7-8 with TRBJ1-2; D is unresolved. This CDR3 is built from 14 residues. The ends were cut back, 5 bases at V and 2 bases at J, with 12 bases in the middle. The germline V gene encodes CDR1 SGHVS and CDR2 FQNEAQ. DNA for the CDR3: TGTGCCAGCAGCCTTAACTCAGGCAACTATGGCTACACCTTC. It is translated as CASSLNSGNYGYTF.

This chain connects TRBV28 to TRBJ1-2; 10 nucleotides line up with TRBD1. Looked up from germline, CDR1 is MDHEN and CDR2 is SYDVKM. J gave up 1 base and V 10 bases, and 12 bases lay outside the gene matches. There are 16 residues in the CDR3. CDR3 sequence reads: CATWGQGNRINYGYTF. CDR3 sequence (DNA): TGTGCCACCTGGGGACAGGGGAATAGAATTAACTATGGCTACACCTTC.